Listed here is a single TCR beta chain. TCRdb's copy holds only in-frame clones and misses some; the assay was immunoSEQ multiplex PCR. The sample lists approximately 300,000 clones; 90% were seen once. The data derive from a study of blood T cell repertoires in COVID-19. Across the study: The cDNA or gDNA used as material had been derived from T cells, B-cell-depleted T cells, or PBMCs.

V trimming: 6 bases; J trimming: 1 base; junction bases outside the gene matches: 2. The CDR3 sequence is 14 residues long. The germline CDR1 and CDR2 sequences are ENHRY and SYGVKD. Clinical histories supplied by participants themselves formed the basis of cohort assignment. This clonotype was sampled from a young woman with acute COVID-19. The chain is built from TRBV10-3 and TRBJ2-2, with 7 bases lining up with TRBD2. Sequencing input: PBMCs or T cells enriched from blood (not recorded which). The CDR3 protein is CAIRASGNTGELFF. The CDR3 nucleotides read TGTGCCATCAGGGCTAGCGGGAACACCGGGGAGCTGTTTTTT.